This TCR beta chain was captured in a study of blood T cell repertoires in COVID-19. The table came from immunoSEQ multiplex PCR; TCRdb's copy has only in-frame clones and leaves some out. This table has some 250,000 clones, around 83% appearing once. The clonotype comes from a man aged 30 to 39 who had recovered from COVID-19. The sample taken for sequencing was peripheral blood.

As DNA, the CDR3 is TGTGCCAGCAGCTTGGGGAGGACTAGCTCTGGGGAGACCCAGTACTTC. Its protein is CASSLGRTSSGETQYF. The chain is built from TRBV5-8 and TRBJ2-5; 8 bases match TRBD2. The CDR3 extends over 16 amino acids. Germline CDR1 and CDR2: SGHTS and YDEGEE. The junction had 9 bases not matched to a gene; V was cut back by 0 bases and J by 5 bases.